This T cell receptor beta chain appears in the sequencing data of a study of blood T cell repertoires in COVID-19 (dated by TCRdb to the early 2020s). For the study in its entirety: Samples covering the acute and convalescent phases of COVID-19 were provided by collaborators in the United States, Italy and Spain. The prospective study material was composed of cDNA or gDNA derived from T cells, B-cell-depleted T cells, or PBMCs. Deeply sampled blood TCRbeta repertoires from subjects exposed to, actively infected with, or recovered from COVID-19 were included in the dataset. The repertoires were released in a freely available public database intended as a resource for research on the immune response to SARS-CoV-2. The samples were drawn from two sources: the first 160 participants of the ongoing ImmuneRACE study, and 1,200 or so subjects contributed by 6 global collaborators. A de-identified subject ID, COVID-19 status, age in years and sex were almost always included in the sample metadata. HLA class I and class II types, where available, came from metadata supplied by the sample provider rather than from assay-based typing.

The paper's findings and limits, for the study overall: The quantity of clinical and demographic metadata differed by source and by participant and was supplied without curation.

There are 15 amino acids in the CDR3, from cysteine to phenylalanine inclusive. The entry retains the CDR3 DNA only, 45 bases that are in frame from base 1. The germline V end is reduced by 5 bases and the J end by 0 bases; junction bases left unmatched: 6. Via the germline V gene (reference sequence), CDR1 is SEHNR and CDR2 FQNEAQ. The immunoSEQ Assay, a bias-controlled multiplex PCR, was used to amplify TCRbeta CDR3 regions from genomic DNA. In the source study's methods: The number of nucleated cells in each sample was estimated from the amplification of reference gene primers within the assay. To quantify the absolute abundance of each unique TCRbeta CDR3 rearrangement, sequence reads were collapsed and filtered. For each sample, productive Simpson clonality was calculated by taking the square root of Simpson's diversity index across productive rearrangements. This immuneACCESS table, as held by TCRdb, lists in-frame sequences with V and J called but not all clones. Of the missing ones, under half trace to an unresolved V gene in checked studies; the others have no known cause. The V and J calls and clone size come from that table; D and trimming were worked out from the DNA. The sample records about 140,000 clones, 70% to 90% of which are singletons. Approximately 10% of the sample is in the top ten clones.

Whole blood was collected in K2EDTA tubes by collaborating institutions according to the institutions' own protocols. For TCRbeta analysis, collaborators shipped samples as frozen whole blood, isolated PBMCs, or DNA extracted from either of those sample types. Of note for this clone: Which antigen it targets is not known. Base-call qualities are not available, and no considerably larger clone is one nucleotide away.

This clonotype was sampled from a woman aged 80 or older with acute or convalescent COVID-19. The sequenced sample consisted of peripheral blood. The chain couples TRBV7-9 to TRBJ2-7; 8 nucleotides in the junction match TRBD2. The nucleotide sequence is TGTGCCAGCAGCCGGGAGGGGGGGCTCTCCTACGAGCAGTACTTC. It encodes CASSREGGLSYEQYF.